Listed below are T cell receptor beta chains from one sample, sequenced in a study of memory CD4+ T cells and cytomegalovirus serostatus. Data came from immunoSEQ multiplex PCR; TCRdb stores just in-frame clones and leaves some out. The data contain tens of thousands of clones, less than 80% of them singletons. Sequenced material: memory CD4+ T cells from blood. The receptors were sampled from an adult in good health and CMV-seronegative. Each CDR3 is given without its conserved first and last residue. Fields, in order: V gene, J gene, CDR3 protein.

TRBV9	TRBJ2-5	ASSVDVVGETQY
TRBV7-8	TRBJ2-1	ASVLGGGGYNEQF
TRBV4-2	TRBJ2-2	ASSRGEGDGELF
TRBV6-5	TRBJ1-1	ASSYSGARNTEAF
TRBV7-2	TRBJ2-7	ASSPFRGAYEQY
TRBV7-9	TRBJ2-5	ASSRDRGLETQY
TRBV5-8	TRBJ2-1	ASIPWGPYNEQF
TRBV7-8	TRBJ1-4	ASSLGPGPGAEKLF
TRBV5-5	TRBJ1-2	ASSTRQGRYGYT
TRBV6-5	TRBJ2-1	ASRPLGAVNEQF
TRBV7-6	TRBJ2-7	ASSLGTTYEQY
TRBV7-9	TRBJ1-4	ASSLSPSGGYEKLF
TRBV4-1	TRBJ2-5	ASSQDGRDGETQY
TRBV5-1	TRBJ1-5	ASSLMGRDQPQH
TRBV6-1	TRBJ1-4	ASQTGGLGDEKLF
TRBV5-1	.	ASSLEGYEQY
TRBV6-5	TRBJ1-6	ASSPQGAYNSPLH
TRBV5-6	TRBJ1-2	ASSSKDSGGVYGYT
TRBV18	TRBJ2-2	ASSPQPVATGELF
TRBV23-1	TRBJ1-5	ASSGAGNQPQH
TRBV7-7	TRBJ2-1	ASSPADRGSYNEQF
TRBV5-1	TRBJ2-5	ASSRGLVGRQETQY